The clone carrying this T cell receptor beta chain has a handful of counts. Unique molecular identifiers were attached to individual cDNA molecules. One entry per CDR3 protein, called by TCRdb with MiXCR from the 5' RACE reads. Of around 99,000 distinct CDR3 sequences in the sample, 16% were seen once. The data belong to a study of early T cells in non-severe SARS-CoV-2 infection. Per the germline V gene, CDR1 is SGHAT and CDR2 is FQNNGV. This CDR3 comprises 14 residues. Trimming left V 4 bases short and J 2 bases short, with 9 bases between. This sequence originates from an adult who was a healthcare worker with PCR-confirmed SARS-CoV-2 infection or an uninfected control (not recorded which). The rearrangement links TRBV11-2 to TRBJ2-4; possible D gene TRBD2, 6 bases. Source: whole blood, taken at baseline. The DNA of the CDR3 is TGTGCCAGCAGCTCCGGGAGCACCAAAAACATTCAGTACTTC. Translation gives CASSSGSTKNIQYF.